The 19 T cell receptor beta chains below were found in one sample sequenced in a study of cytomegalovirus exposure and HLA in healthy donors. The PCR used 60 Vbeta and 13 Jbeta primers. Sequenced by immunoSEQ multiplex PCR; TCRdb stores in-frame clones only, minus some. This sample yields roughly 160,000 clones, of which roughly 83% are seen a single time; 0.38% belongs to the top ten. Material for sequencing was PBMCs. The receptors originated from a boy aged 2 to 10 in good health and CMV-seronegative.

The chain employs TRBV18 and TRBJ2-5, with 8 bases that match TRBD1. The end of the DNA aligns better with TRBJ2-7, so the J call may be wrong. The CDR3 covers 15 residues. The germline gives CDR1 KGHSH, CDR2 LQKENI. CDR3 sequence (DNA): TGTGCCAGCTCAGGGCCCGGGACAGGCTCCTACGAGCAGTACTTC. It translates to CASSGPGTGSYEQYF.

This chain links TRBV4-2 with TRBJ2-2; TRBD2 matches 7 bases. The CDR3 is 17 amino acids. Germline values: CDR1 LGHNA, CDR2 YNFKEQ. The trim removed 0 bases at V and 3 bases at J, leaving 7 bases unmatched. The DNA for the CDR3 is TGTGCCAGCAGCCAAGATACGCGGGAGATTGACACCGGGGAGCTGTTTTTT. It codes for CASSQDTREIDTGELFF.

The J gene is TRBJ1-3, the V gene TRBV6-5, with D tentatively TRBD1 (5 bases). V was pared by 3 bases and J by 2 bases, with 14 bases between. The germline CDR1 and CDR2 sequences are MNHEY and SVGAGI. The CDR3 contains 16 residues. CDR3 loop: CASSYSPGSAGNTIYF. The CDR3 coding sequence is TGTGCCAGCAGTTATTCCCCAGGGTCCGCTGGAAACACCATATATTTT.

The CDR3 loop is CASSLPFFGSYGYTF. The DNA for the CDR3 is TGTGCCAGCAGCTTACCGTTCTTTGGGAGCTATGGCTACACCTTC. The J gene is TRBJ1-2, the V gene TRBV7-9; D uncertain. V was clipped by 2 bases and J by 4 bases, with 14 bases between them. This CDR3 contains 15 residues. Looked up from germline, CDR1 is SEHNR and CDR2 is FQNEAQ (reference sequence).

The table lists this clone with a count of one. The gene calls are TRBV5-1 and TRBJ1-3; 9 bases are shared with TRBD1. Trimming removed 4 bases from V and 2 bases from J; junction bases left unmatched: 4. Germline loops: CDR1 SGHRS, CDR2 YFSETQ. CDR3 length equals 15 residues. CDR3: CASSLQGAPGNTIYF. CDR3 nucleotides: TGCGCCAGCAGCCTACAGGGGGCTCCTGGAAACACCATATATTTT. The full variable domain, with the rest looked up from reference TRBV5-1 and TRBJ1-3, is KAGVTQTPRYLIKTRGQQVTLSCSPISGHRSVSWYQQTPGQGLQFLFEYFSETQRNKGNFPGRFSGRQFSNSRSEMNVSTLELGDSALYLCASSLQGAPGNTIYFGEGSWLTVV.

The chain has TRBV10-2 and TRBJ2-3, with TRBD1 as a possible D gene (6 bases). V lost 2 bases to trimming and J lost 1 base, with 22 bases between them. Germline CDR1 is WSHSY and CDR2 is SAAADI. This CDR3 has 19 amino acids. CDR3 nucleotide sequence: TGCGCCAGCAGTGAGAGAGTTGGAGGACAGATCGAAGGCACAGATACGCAGTATTTT. As protein: CASSERVGGQIEGTDTQYF.

This chain joins TRBV4-2 and TRBJ2-3; no definite D call. This CDR3 comprises 14 residues. V lost 2 bases and J lost 0, with 6 bases in between. CDR1 is LGHNA, CDR2 YNFKEQ, per germline. As DNA, the CDR3 is TGTGCCAGCAGCCAACAGGAAAGCACAGATACGCAGTATTTT. Protein sequence: CASSQQESTDTQYF.

This sequence joins TRBV21-1 and TRBJ2-1; the D call of TRBD2 is as the table states it, not checked on the DNA. TRBV21-1 is described as a pseudogene. The CDR3 sequence is 15 residues long. CDR3 sequence reads: CASSKAAGETDEQFF. The CDR3 bases are TGTGCCAGCAGCAAAGCAGCGGGAGAGACTGATGAGCAGTTCTTC.

This chain joins TRBV6-5 and TRBJ2-7; the D gene is possibly TRBD1 (6 bases). Germline loops: CDR1 MNHEY, CDR2 SVGAGI. The CDR3 length is 15 residues. V lost 5 bases and J lost 3, with 17 bases in between. The CDR3 region is CASSTQGSHRYEQYF. The DNA of the CDR3 is TGTGCCAGCAGTACCCAGGGGTCCCATCGCTACGAGCAGTACTTC.

This clone has only a few counts. The genes are TRBV5-1 and TRBJ1-4; tentatively, D is TRBD1 (5 bases). Trimming took 0 bases from V and 0 from J, leaving 9 bases between them. This CDR3 has 16 amino acids. Germline assignment: CDR1 SGHRS and CDR2 YFSETQ. CDR3 DNA: TGCGCCAGCAGCTTGGCCGTGACAGCAACTAATGAAAAACTGTTTTTT. This gives the protein CASSLAVTATNEKLFF.

The chain is built from TRBV5-1 and TRBJ2-7; tentatively, D is TRBD1 (6 bases). Germline CDR1 and CDR2: SGHRS and YFSETQ. The CDR3 has 14 residues. V gave up 3 bases and J gave up 3 bases, with 13 bases separating them. CDR3 sequence: CASSSVGQLYEQYF. The CDR3 DNA is TGCGCCAGCAGCTCGGTAGGACAGCTCTACGAGCAGTACTTC.

This clone has just a few counts. V gene TRBV6-6 combines with J gene TRBJ1-5; unclear D gene. The CDR3 has 15 amino acids. The germline V and J ends were trimmed by 2 bases and 1 base, with 9 bases remaining between them. CDR1 and CDR2 (germline): MNHNY, SVGAGI (reference sequence). CDR3 in amino acids: CASSYGRWSNQPQHF. The DNA for the CDR3 is TGTGCCAGCAGTTACGGGAGATGGAGCAATCAGCCCCAGCATTTT.

This clone was detected only once. The gene calls are TRBV30 and TRBJ1-6; D is unresolved. Germline assignment: CDR1 GTSNPN and CDR2 SVGIG (reference sequence). The CDR3 is 13 amino acids. V was shortened by 5 bases and J by 9 bases, with 14 bases between the two germline ends. The CDR3 loop is CAWCSSFGSPLHF. Written as DNA, the CDR3 is TGTGCCTGGTGTTCGTCTTTCGGTTCACCCCTCCACTTT. Full variable domain (outside the CDR3, taken from reference TRBV30 and TRBJ1-6): SQTIHQWPATLVQPVGSPLSLECTVEGTSNPNLYWYRQAAGRGLQLLFYSVGIGQISSEVPQNLSASRPQDRQFILSSKKLLLSDSGFYLCAWCSSFGSPLHFGNGTRLTVT.

The chain employs TRBV5-4 and TRBJ2-7, with D possibly TRBD2 on 6 matching bases. This CDR3 is built from 20 residues. The V end was cut by 1 base, the J end by 0 bases, with 26 bases between. Germline-derived CDR1 and CDR2 are SGHNT and YYREEE (reference sequence). The CDR3 sequence is CASSLSGGILTKSSSYEQYF. Written as DNA, the CDR3 is TGTGCCAGCAGCTTGTCGGGCGGGATCCTTACAAAGTCGAGCTCCTACGAGCAGTACTTC. Full variable domain (outside the CDR3, taken from reference TRBV5-4 and TRBJ2-7): ETGVTQSPTHLIKTRGQQVTLRCSSQSGHNTVSWYQQALGQGPQFIFQYYREEENGRGNFPPRFSGLQFPNYSSELNVNALELDDSALYLCASSLSGGILTKSSSYEQYFGPGTRLTVT.

This chain joins TRBV29-1 and TRBJ1-2, with no clear D. The CDR3 totals 15 residues. The V end lost 6 bases, the J end lost 2 bases, and 19 bases lay between the germline ends. Per the germline V gene, CDR1 is SQVTM and CDR2 is ANQGSEA. The CDR3 sequence: CSVERMAASNYGYTF. CDR3 sequence (DNA): TGCAGCGTAGAAAGGATGGCGGCATCCAACTATGGCTACACCTTC.

J is TRBJ2-2 and V is TRBV10-2; 8 positions match TRBD1. CDR1 is WSHSY, CDR2 SAAADI, per germline. Losses at the gene ends were 9 bases for V and 5 bases for J; bases not matched to a gene: 8. The CDR3 spans 14 residues. The CDR3, as DNA: TGCGCCAGTGCTATGACAGGGGAGACCGGGGAGCTGTTTTTT. It codes for CASAMTGETGELFF.

The V gene is TRBV4-1, the J gene TRBJ1-1, with D hard to call. CDR1 and CDR2 from the germline V gene are MGHRA and YSYEKL. V lost 1 base, J lost 0 bases, and 3 bases lay in between. The CDR3 runs to 13 residues. CDR3 sequence (DNA): TGCGCCAGCAGCCAAGGAGTGAACACTGAAGCTTTCTTT. Translated: CASSQGVNTEAFF.

V and J are TRBV9 and TRBJ2-1, with TRBD2 matching 9 bases. The CDR3 loop spans 15 amino acids. The J segment lost 4 bases and the V segment lost 1 base, leaving 3 bases of the junction unmatched. The V gene's germline CDR1 is SGDLS and CDR2 YYNGEE. The CDR3 bases are TGTGCCAGCAGCGTATCTAGCGGGACTTACAATGAGCAGTTCTTC. Amino acids: CASSVSSGTYNEQFF.

J is TRBJ1-3 and V is TRBV6-1; D unclear. Per the germline V gene, CDR1 is MNHNS and CDR2 is SASEGT. The CDR3 loop spans 14 amino acids. The V end was cut by 5 bases, the J end by 0 bases, with 8 bases between. The CDR3: CASSRDSSGNTIYF. For the CDR3, the DNA is TGTGCCAGCAGTCGTGATAGCTCTGGAAACACCATATATTTT.